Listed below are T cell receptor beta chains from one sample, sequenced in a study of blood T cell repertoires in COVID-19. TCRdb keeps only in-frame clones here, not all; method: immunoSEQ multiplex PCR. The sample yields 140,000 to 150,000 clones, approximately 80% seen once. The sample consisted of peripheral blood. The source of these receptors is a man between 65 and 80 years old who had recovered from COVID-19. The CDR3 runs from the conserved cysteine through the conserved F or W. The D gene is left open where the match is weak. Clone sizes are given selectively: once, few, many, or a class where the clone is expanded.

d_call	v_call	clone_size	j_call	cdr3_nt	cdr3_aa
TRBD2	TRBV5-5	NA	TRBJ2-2	TGTGCCAGCAGCCCCGCAGGGGCCGGGAGGGCCAGAGGGGAGCTGTTTTTT	CASSPAGAGRARGELFF
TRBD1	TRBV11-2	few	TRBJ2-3	TGTGCCAGCAGCCTAACAGGGGGCTTAGATACGCAGTATTTT	CASSLTGGLDTQYF
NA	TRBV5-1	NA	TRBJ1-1	TGCGCCAGCAGCCCCGGGGACACTGGGGTAGCTGAAGCTTTCTTT	CASSPGDTGVAEAFF
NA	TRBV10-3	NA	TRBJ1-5	TGTGCCACCGCAGGATATCCTATCAATCAGCCCCAGCATTTT	CATAGYPINQPQHF
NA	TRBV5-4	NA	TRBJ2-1	TGTGCCAGCAGCTTCGCCAGGGGCGCCTACAATGAGCAGTTCTTC	CASSFARGAYNEQFF
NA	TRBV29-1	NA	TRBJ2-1	TGCAGCGTTGATCCCCTAGCCAATGAGCAGTTCTTC	CSVDPLANEQFF
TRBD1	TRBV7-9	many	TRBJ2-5	TGTGCCAGCAGCTCCGGCACGGGACAGGGCTTCGGAGAGACCCAGTACTTC	CASSSGTGQGFGETQYF
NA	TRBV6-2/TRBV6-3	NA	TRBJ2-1	TGTGCCAGCAGTTCCTACAGTTCCTACAATGAGCAGTTCTTC	CASSSYSSYNEQFF
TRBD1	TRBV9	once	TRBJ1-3	TGTGCCAGCAGCCCTCGCGGACAGGGAGTCCCTGGAAACACCATATATTTT	CASSPRGQGVPGNTIYF
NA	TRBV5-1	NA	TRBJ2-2	TGCGCCAGCAGCTTTGGAGGGACGAACACCGGGGAGCTGTTTTTT	CASSFGGTNTGELFF
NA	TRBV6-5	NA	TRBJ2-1	TGTGCCAGCACCCACCCTAGCAGGGGGCAGTTCTTC	CASTHPSRGQFF
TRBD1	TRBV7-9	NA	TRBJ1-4	TGTGCCAGCAGCTTATACGGGACAGGGGGTGAAAAACTGTTTTTT	CASSLYGTGGEKLFF
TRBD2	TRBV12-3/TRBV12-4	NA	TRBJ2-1	TGTGCCAGCAGTAGGACTAGCTATGGTGAGCAGTTCTTC	CASSRTSYGEQFF
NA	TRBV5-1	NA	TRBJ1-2	TGCGCCAGCAGCTTATCGTCCGGGAACTATGGCTACACCTTC	CASSLSSGNYGYTF
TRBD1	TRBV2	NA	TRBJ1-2	TGTGCCAGCACGGACTTAAGTATCACAGGGGGCCGGGGCTACACCTTC	CASTDLSITGGRGYTF
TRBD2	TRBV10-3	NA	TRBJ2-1	TGTGCCATCAGTGGAACTAGCGGGAGTCCCTACAATGAGCAGTTCTTC	CAISGTSGSPYNEQFF
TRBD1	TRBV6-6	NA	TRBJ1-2	TGTGCCAGCAGTCCACGGACAGGGGGGCATACTAACTATGGCTACACCTTC	CASSPRTGGHTNYGYTF
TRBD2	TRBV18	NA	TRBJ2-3	TGTGCCAGCTCACCTTCGACGGGACTAGCCCAGGGGACAGATACGCAGTATTTT	CASSPSTGLAQGTDTQYF
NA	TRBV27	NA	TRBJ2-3	TGTGCCAGCAGGGCGGCAGATACGCAGTATTTT	CASRAADTQYF
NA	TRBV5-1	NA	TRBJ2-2	TGCGCCAGCAGCGTCGGGCAGGGTTGGACCGGGGAGCTGTTTTTT	CASSVGQGWTGELFF
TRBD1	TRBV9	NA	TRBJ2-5	TGTGCCAGCAGCGTGTCAGAGGGGGCGCAAGAGACCCAGTACTTC	CASSVSEGAQETQYF
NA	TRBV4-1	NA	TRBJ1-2	TGCGCCAGCAGCCAAGACCGTCTGGGGCCCCTTTCCTATGGCTACACCTTC	CASSQDRLGPLSYGYTF
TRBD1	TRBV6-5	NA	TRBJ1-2	TGTGCCAGCAGTAAGGACAGGGTTAATGGCTACACCTTC	CASSKDRVNGYTF
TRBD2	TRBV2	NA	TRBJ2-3	TGTGCCAGCAGTGATAGGCGGGAGGCCATAGATACGCAGTATTTT	CASSDRREAIDTQYF
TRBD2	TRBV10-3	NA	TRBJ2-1	TGTGCCATCAGTGGACCGGGAGGAAACAATGAGCAGTTCTTC	CAISGPGGNNEQFF
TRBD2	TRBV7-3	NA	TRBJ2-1	TGTGCCAGCAGCTTGGGGGGGACTAGGTCCTACAATGAGCAGTTCTTC	CASSLGGTRSYNEQFF
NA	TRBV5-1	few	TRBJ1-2	TGCGCCAGCAGCTTGGCCGGAGGACAGAGCTATGGCTACACCTTC	CASSLAGGQSYGYTF
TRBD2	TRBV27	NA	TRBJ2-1	TGTGCCAGCAGTGACGCGGGACTAGCGGGTTCCAGCTCCTACAATGAGCAGTTCTTC	CASSDAGLAGSSSYNEQFF
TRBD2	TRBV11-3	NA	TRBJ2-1	TGTGCCAGCAGCCGCGGGGGACTAGCGGGGAATGAGCAGTTCTTC	CASSRGGLAGNEQFF
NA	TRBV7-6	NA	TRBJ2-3	TGTGCCAGCAGCTTAGCCGTCACCTCCTGGGGGGAGGGGGCAGATACGCAGTATTTT	CASSLAVTSWGEGADTQYF
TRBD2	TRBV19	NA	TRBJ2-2	TGTGCCTGCAGGCCCCCTAGCGGGAGTGTCGGGGAGCTGTTTTTT	CACRPPSGSVGELFF
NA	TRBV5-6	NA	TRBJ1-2	TGTGCCAGCAGCTTGGATGGGAGTCCCTATGGCTACACCTTC	CASSLDGSPYGYTF
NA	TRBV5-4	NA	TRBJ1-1	TGTGCCAGCAGCTTGGCAGGGAAAAGGAACACTGAAGCTTTCTTT	CASSLAGKRNTEAFF
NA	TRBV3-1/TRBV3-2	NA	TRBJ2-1	TGTGCCAGCAGCCTTTTTCAGGGTAGCTCCTACAATGAGCAGTTCTTC	CASSLFQGSSYNEQFF
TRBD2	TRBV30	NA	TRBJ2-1	TGTGCCTGGGCTATAGCGGGAGTTTGGAATGAGCAGTTCTTC	CAWAIAGVWNEQFF
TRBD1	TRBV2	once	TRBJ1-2	TGTGCCAGCAGTGAGGAAGGGGGCGGTGGCTACACCTTC	CASSEEGGGGYTF
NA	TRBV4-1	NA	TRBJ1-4	TGCGCCAGCAGCCTCGCAGGGATTCCAACTAATGAAAAACTGTTTTTT	CASSLAGIPTNEKLFF
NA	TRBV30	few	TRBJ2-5	TGTGCCTGGAGTGTACCTTATCGAGGGAGAGGGACCCAGTACTTC	CAWSVPYRGRGTQYF
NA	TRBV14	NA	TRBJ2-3	TGTGCCAGCAGCGCGGGGGCCTCAGATACGCAGTATTTT	CASSAGASDTQYF